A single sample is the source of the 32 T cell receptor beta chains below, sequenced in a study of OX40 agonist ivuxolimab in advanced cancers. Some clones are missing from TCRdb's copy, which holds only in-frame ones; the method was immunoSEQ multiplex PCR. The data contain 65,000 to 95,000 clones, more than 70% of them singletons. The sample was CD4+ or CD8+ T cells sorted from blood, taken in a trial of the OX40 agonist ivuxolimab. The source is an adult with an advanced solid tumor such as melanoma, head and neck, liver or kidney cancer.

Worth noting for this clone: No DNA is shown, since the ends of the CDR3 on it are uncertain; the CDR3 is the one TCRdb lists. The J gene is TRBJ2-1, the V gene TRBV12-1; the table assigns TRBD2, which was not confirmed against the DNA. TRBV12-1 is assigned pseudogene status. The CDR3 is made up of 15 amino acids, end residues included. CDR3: CASSFVARGANEQFF.

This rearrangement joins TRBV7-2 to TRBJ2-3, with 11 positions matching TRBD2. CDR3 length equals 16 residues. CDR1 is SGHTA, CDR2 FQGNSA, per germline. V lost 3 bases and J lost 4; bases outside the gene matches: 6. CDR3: CASSLSIAGGADTQYF. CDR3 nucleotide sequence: TGTGCCAGCAGCTTGTCGATAGCGGGAGGGGCAGATACGCAGTATTTT. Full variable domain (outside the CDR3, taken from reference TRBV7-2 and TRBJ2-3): GAGVSQSPSNKVTEKGKDVELRCDPISGHTALYWYRQSLGQGLEFLIYFQGNSAPDKSGLPSDRFSAERTGGSVSTLTIQRTQQEDSAVYLCASSLSIAGGADTQYFGPGTRLTVL.

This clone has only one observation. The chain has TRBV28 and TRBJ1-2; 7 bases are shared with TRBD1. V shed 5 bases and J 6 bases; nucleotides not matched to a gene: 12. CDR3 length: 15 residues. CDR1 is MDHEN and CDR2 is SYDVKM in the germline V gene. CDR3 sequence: CASSPGQVQLDGYTF. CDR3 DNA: TGTGCCAGCAGTCCCGGACAGGTACAGCTGGATGGCTACACCTTC.

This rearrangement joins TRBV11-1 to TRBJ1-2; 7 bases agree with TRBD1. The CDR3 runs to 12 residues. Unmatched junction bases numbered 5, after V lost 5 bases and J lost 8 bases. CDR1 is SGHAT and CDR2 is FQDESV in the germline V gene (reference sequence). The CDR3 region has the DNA TGTGCCAGCAGCGTACAGGGGCGCGGCTACACCTTC. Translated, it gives CASSVQGRGYTF.

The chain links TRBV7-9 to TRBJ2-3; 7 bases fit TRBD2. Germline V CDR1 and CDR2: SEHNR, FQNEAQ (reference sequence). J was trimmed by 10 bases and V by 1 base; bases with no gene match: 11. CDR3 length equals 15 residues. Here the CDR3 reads CASSLEASGGGAQYF. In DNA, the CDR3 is TGTGCCAGCAGCTTAGAGGCTAGCGGTGGGGGTGCGCAGTATTTT.

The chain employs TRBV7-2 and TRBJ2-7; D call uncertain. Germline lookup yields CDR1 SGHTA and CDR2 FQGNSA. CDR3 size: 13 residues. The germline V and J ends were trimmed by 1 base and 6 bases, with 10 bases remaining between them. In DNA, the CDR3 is TGTGCCAGCAGCTTAGTGCAGGCTAGCGAGCAGTACTTC. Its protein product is CASSLVQASEQYF.

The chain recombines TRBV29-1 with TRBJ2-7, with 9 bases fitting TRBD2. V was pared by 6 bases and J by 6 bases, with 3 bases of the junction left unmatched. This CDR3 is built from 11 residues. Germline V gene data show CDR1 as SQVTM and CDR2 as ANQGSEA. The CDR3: CSVAGGGEQYF. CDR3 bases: TGCAGCGTGGCGGGAGGGGGCGAGCAGTACTTC.

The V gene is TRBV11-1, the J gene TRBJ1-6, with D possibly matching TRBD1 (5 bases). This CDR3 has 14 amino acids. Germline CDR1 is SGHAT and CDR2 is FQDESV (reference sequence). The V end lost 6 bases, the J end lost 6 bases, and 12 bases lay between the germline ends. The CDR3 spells CASSYQGFNSPLHF. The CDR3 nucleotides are TGTGCCAGCAGTTACCAGGGATTTAATTCACCCCTCCACTTT.

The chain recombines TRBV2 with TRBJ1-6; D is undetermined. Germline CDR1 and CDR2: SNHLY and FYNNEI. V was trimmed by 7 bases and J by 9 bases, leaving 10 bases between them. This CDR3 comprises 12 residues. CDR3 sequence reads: CASIESGSPLHF. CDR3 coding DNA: TGTGCCAGCATCGAGAGCGGTTCACCCCTCCACTTT.

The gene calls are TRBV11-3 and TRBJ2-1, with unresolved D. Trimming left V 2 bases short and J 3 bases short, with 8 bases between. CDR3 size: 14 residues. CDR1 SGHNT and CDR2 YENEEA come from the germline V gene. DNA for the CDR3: TGTGCCAGCAGCTTAACGGACGGCTACAATGAGCAGTTCTTC. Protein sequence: CASSLTDGYNEQFF.

The CDR3 sequence: CASSQRMGYNEQFF. The CDR3 nucleotides read TGTGCCAGCAGCCAGCGTATGGGCTACAATGAGCAGTTCTTC. The chain carries TRBV9 and TRBJ2-1; D gene uncertain. Trimming removed 4 bases from V and 3 bases from J, with 11 bases in between. The CDR3 is made up of 14 amino acids. CDR1 and CDR2 from the germline V gene are SGDLS and YYNGEE.

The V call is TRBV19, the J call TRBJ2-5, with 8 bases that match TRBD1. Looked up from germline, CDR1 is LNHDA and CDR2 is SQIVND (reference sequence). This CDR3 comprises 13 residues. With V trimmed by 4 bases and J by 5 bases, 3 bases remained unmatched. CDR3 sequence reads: CASSTRQGETQYF. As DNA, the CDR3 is TGTGCCAGTAGTACCCGACAGGGGGAGACCCAGTACTTC. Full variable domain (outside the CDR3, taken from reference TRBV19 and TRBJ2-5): DGGITQSPKYLFRKEGQNVTLSCEQNLNHDAMYWYRQDPGQGLRLIYYSQIVNDFQKGDIAEGYSVSREKKESFPLTVTSAQKNPTAFYLCASSTRQGETQYFGPGTRLLVL.

As DNA, the CDR3 is TGTGCCAGCAGTTATATGCGGACAGATACGCAGTATTTT. Protein: CASSYMRTDTQYF. J is TRBJ2-3 and V is TRBV6-1; no clear D gene. The CDR3 is made up of 13 amino acids. Germline CDR1 reads MNHNS; CDR2 reads SASEGT. V was cut by 5 bases and J by 3 bases, with 9 bases left in between.

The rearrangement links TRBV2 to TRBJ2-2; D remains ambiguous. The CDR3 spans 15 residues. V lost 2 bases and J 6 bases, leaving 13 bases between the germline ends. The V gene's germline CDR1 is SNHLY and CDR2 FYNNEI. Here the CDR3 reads CASSERRVSAGELFF. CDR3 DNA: TGTGCCAGCAGTGAAAGGAGAGTGAGTGCCGGGGAGCTGTTTTTT. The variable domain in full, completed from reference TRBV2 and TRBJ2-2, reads EPEVTQTPSHQVTQMGQEVILRCVPISNHLYFYWYRQILGQKVEFLVSFYNNEISEKSEIFDDQFSVERPDGSNFTLKIRSTKLEDSAMYFCASSERRVSAGELFFGEGSRLTVL.

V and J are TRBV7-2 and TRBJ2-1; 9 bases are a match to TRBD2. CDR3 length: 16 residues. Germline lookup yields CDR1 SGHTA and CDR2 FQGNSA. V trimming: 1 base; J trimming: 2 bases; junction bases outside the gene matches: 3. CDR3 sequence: CASSLVASGTYNEQFF. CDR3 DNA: TGTGCCAGCAGCTTAGTTGCTAGCGGGACCTACAATGAGCAGTTCTTC.

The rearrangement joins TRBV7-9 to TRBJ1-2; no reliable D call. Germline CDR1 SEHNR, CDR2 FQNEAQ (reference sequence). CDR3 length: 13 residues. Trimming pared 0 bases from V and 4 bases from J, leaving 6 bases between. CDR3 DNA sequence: TGTGCCAGCAGCTTAGCGGGGTTCTATGGCTACACCTTC. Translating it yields CASSLAGFYGYTF.

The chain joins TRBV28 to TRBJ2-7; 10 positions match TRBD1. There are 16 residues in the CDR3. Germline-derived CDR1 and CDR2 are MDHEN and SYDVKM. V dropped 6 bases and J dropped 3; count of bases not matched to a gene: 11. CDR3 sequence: CASRTGGGRQDYEQYF. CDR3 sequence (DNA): TGTGCCAGCAGGACAGGGGGCGGGCGGCAAGACTACGAGCAGTACTTC.

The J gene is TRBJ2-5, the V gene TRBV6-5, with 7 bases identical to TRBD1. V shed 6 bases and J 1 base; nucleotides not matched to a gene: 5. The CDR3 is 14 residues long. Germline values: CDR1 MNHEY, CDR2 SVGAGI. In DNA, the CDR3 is TGTGCCAGCAGCCTCCGGACAGGCCAAGAGACCCAGTACTTC. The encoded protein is CASSLRTGQETQYF.

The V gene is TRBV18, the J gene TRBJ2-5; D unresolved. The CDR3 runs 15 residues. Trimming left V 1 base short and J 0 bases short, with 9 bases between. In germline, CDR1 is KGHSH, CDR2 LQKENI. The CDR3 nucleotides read TGTGCCAGCTCACCACGGTCAGGCAACCAAGAGACCCAGTACTTC. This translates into CASSPRSGNQETQYF.

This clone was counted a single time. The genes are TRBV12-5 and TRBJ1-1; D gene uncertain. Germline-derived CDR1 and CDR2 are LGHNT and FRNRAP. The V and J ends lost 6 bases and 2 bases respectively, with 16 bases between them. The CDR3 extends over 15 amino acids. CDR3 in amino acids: CASGPPGRENTEAFF. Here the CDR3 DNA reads TGTGCTAGTGGCCCCCCTGGGCGGGAAAACACTGAAGCTTTCTTT.

CDR3 amino acids: CAWSENFQPQHF. CDR3 nucleotides: TGTGCCTGGAGCGAGAATTTTCAGCCCCAGCATTTT. The V and J genes are TRBV30 and TRBJ1-5; D is unresolved. The germline V gene encodes CDR1 GTSNPN and CDR2 SVGIG (reference sequence). V lost 3 bases and J 6 bases, leaving 9 bases between the germline ends. The CDR3 loop spans 12 amino acids.

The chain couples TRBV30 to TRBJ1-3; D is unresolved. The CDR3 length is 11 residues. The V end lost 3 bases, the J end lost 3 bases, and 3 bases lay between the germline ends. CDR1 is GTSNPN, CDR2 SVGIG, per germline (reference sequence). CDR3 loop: CAWSGGNTIYF. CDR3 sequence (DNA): TGTGCCTGGAGCGGTGGAAACACCATATATTTT.

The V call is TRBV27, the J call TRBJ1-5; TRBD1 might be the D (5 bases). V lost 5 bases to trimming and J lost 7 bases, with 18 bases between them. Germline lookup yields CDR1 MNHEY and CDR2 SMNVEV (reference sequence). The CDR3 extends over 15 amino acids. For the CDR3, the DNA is TGTGCCAGCAGTGTTCAGGGAGGCAGGTGGCAGCCCCAGCATTTT. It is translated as CASSVQGGRWQPQHF.

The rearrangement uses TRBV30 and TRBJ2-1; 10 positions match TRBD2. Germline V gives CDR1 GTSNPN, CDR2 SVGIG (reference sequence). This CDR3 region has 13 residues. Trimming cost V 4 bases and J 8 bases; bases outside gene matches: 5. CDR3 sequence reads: CAWTSGSGYEQFF. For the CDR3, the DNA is TGTGCCTGGACTAGCGGGAGTGGTTATGAGCAGTTCTTC.

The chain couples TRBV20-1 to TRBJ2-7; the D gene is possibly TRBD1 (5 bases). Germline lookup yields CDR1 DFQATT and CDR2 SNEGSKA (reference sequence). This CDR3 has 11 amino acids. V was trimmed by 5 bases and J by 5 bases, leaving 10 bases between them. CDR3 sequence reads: CSASLGDEQYF. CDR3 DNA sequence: TGCAGTGCTTCTCTAGGGGACGAGCAGTACTTC.

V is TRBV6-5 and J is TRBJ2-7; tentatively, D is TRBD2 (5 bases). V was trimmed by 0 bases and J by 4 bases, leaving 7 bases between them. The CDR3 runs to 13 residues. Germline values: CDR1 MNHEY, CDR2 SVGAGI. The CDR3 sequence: CASSYSGRYEQYF. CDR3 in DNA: TGTGCCAGCAGTTACTCGGGGAGATACGAGCAGTACTTC.

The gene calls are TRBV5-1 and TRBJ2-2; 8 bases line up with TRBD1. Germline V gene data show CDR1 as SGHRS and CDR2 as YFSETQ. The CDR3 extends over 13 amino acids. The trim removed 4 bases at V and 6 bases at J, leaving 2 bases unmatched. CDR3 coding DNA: TGCGCCAGCAGCGAACAGGGGGCCGGGGAGCTGTTTTTT. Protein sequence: CASSEQGAGELFF.

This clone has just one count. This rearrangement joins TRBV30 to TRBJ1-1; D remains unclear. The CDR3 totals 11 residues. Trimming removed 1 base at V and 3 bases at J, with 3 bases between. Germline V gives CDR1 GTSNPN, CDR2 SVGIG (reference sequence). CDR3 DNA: TGTGCCTGGAGTGCCTACACTGAAGCTTTCTTT. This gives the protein CAWSAYTEAFF. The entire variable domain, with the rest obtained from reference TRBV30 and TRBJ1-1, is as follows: SQTIHQWPATLVQPVGSPLSLECTVEGTSNPNLYWYRQAAGRGLQLLFYSVGIGQISSEVPQNLSASRPQDRQFILSSKKLLLSDSGFYLCAWSAYTEAFFGQGTRLTVV.

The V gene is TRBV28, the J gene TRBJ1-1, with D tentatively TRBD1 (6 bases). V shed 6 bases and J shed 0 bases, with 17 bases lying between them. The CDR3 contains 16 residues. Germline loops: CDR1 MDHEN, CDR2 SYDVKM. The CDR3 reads CASSRGGGRMNTEAFF. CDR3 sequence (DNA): TGTGCCAGCAGCCGTGGGGGGGGGCGCATGAACACTGAAGCTTTCTTT.

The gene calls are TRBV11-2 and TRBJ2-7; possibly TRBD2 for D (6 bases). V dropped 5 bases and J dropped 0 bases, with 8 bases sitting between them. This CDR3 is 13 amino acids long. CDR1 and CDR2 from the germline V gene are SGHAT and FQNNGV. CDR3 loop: CASSPGVSYEQYF. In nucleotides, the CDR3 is TGTGCCAGCAGCCCGGGAGTCTCCTACGAGCAGTACTTC.

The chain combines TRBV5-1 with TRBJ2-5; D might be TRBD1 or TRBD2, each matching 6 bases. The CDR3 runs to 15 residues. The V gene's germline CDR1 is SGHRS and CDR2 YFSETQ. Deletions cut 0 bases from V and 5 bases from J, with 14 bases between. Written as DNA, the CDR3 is TGCGCCAGCAGCTTGGCCAATACGGGGGCGGAGACCCAGTACTTC. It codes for CASSLANTGAETQYF. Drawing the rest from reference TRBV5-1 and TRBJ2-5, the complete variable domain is KAGVTQTPRYLIKTRGQQVTLSCSPISGHRSVSWYQQTPGQGLQFLFEYFSETQRNKGNFPGRFSGRQFSNSRSEMNVSTLELGDSALYLCASSLANTGAETQYFGPGTRLLVL.

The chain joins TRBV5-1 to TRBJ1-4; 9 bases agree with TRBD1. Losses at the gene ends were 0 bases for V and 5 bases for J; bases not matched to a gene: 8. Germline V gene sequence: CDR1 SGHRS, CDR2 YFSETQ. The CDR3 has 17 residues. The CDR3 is CASSLVGPGTGNEKLFF. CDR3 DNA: TGCGCCAGCAGCTTGGTTGGCCCCGGGACAGGGAATGAAAAACTGTTTTTT. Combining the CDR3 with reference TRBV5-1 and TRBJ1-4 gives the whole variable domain KAGVTQTPRYLIKTRGQQVTLSCSPISGHRSVSWYQQTPGQGLQFLFEYFSETQRNKGNFPGRFSGRQFSNSRSEMNVSTLELGDSALYLCASSLVGPGTGNEKLFFGSGTQLSVL.